The source of this TCR beta chain is a study of T cell changes during pregnancy in multiple sclerosis. TCRdb keeps only in-frame clones here, not all; method: immunoSEQ multiplex PCR. The repertoire holds 70,000 or so clones, with roughly 89% as singletons. The CDR3 loop spans 14 amino acids. Per germline, CDR1 SEHNR and CDR2 FQNEAQ (reference sequence). The germline V and J ends were trimmed by 3 bases and 4 bases, with 12 bases remaining between them. The source was peripheral blood, collected in the third trimester of pregnancy. The chain employs TRBV7-9 and TRBJ1-1; D ambiguous. The receptor was derived from a female donor in good health, enrolled as a control in a pregnancy study. The CDR3 DNA sequence: TGTGCCAGCAGCTTCGACGGGGTTGGCACTGAAGCTTTCTTT. It yields the protein CASSFDGVGTEAFF.